This passage covers 25 T cell receptor beta chains from one sample sequenced in a study of post-analysis software for immune sequencing data. Study-wide findings and caveats: The five TRBV segments detected at higher frequency in patients than in controls included TRBV5-6, TRBV5-1 and TRBV20-1.

No cognate antigen is known for these TCRs. Unique molecular identifiers featured in each of the TCR beta cDNA libraries. TCRdb analysed the PCR reads with MiXCR anew, one entry per CDR3 protein. The sample comprises more than 450,000 distinct CDR3 sequences, roughly 45% of which are singletons, and 1.5% to 2% rests with the top ten. Sequences were obtained from blood. The receptor set was obtained from a girl between 5 and 17 years old with multiple sclerosis.

This chain uses TRBV6-5 with TRBJ2-5; 10 nucleotides match TRBD2. The CDR3 covers 17 residues. V was pared by 2 bases and J by 4 bases, with 10 bases of the junction left unmatched. The V gene's germline CDR1 is MNHEY and CDR2 SVGAGI. As DNA, the CDR3 is TGTGCCAGCAGTTACCCGCCGACTAGCGGGCGCGGAGAGACCCAGTACTTC. Protein sequence: CASSYPPTSGRGETQYF.

This clonotype was seen a handful of times. The V and J genes are TRBV15 and TRBJ2-5; TRBD1 or TRBD2 may be the D gene (5 bases each). Germline assignment: CDR1 LNHNV and CDR2 YYDKDF (reference sequence). This CDR3 region has 13 residues. The V and J ends lost 0 bases and 13 bases respectively, with 15 bases between them. The CDR3 sequence is CATSRDSGHRTYF. In DNA, the CDR3 is TGTGCCACCAGCAGAGATTCGGGGCACAGGACGTACTTC.

The chain links TRBV27 to TRBJ1-1; D gene unclear. CDR1 and CDR2 from the germline V gene are MNHEY and SMNVEV (reference sequence). The V and J ends lost 5 bases and 0 bases respectively, with 13 bases between them. CDR3 length equals 15 residues. This CDR3 is CASSPWASMNTEAFF. The CDR3 bases are TGTGCCAGCAGTCCTTGGGCCAGCATGAACACTGAAGCTTTCTTT.

This chain joins TRBV9 and TRBJ1-4; D gene uncertain. The CDR3 loop spans 15 amino acids. From germline, CDR1 is SGDLS and CDR2 YYNGEE. V lost 0 bases to trimming and J lost 0 bases, with 6 bases between them. The CDR3 region is CASSVGGATNEKLFF. Here the CDR3 DNA reads TGTGCCAGCAGCGTAGGAGGTGCAACTAATGAAAAACTGTTTTTT.

The chain has TRBV12-3 or TRBV12-4 and TRBJ1-2; 7 bases map to TRBD1. Losses at the gene ends were 5 bases for V and 4 bases for J; bases not matched to a gene: 4. CDR3 length equals 13 residues. For the CDR3, the DNA is TGTGCCAGCAGTCATCGGACAGGCTATGGCTACACCTTC. It codes for CASSHRTGYGYTF.

This clonotype has just one count. The genes are TRBV10-3 and TRBJ1-1; 10 bases match TRBD1. With V trimmed by 4 bases and J by 1 base, 6 bases remained unmatched. From germline, CDR1 is ENHRY and CDR2 SYGVKD. This CDR3 region has 16 residues. The CDR3: CAISGEDRGWNTEAFF. Here the CDR3 DNA reads TGTGCCATCAGTGGAGAGGACAGGGGGTGGAACACTGAAGCTTTCTTT.

V is TRBV12-3 or TRBV12-4 and J is TRBJ2-1, with 7 positions matching TRBD2. Losses at the gene ends were 7 bases for V and 3 bases for J; bases not matched to a gene: 12. The CDR3 extends over 16 amino acids. CDR3 region: CASIRRGAGDYNEQFF. The CDR3, as DNA: TGTGCCAGCATCAGGAGAGGGGCGGGGGACTACAATGAGCAGTTCTTC.

The gene calls are TRBV7-2 and TRBJ2-7; tentatively, D is TRBD2 (7 bases). The end of the DNA fits TRBJ2-5 better, so the J call may be wrong. Germline CDR1 is SGHTA and CDR2 is FQGNSA. CDR3 length: 15 amino acids. CDR3 amino acids: CASSFRGAFEGTQYF. DNA for the CDR3: TGTGCCAGCAGCTTTCGGGGGGCCTTTGAGGGGACCCAGTACTTC.

The V and J genes are TRBV2 and TRBJ1-1; 7 nucleotides match TRBD1. The CDR3 length is 13 residues. The junction had 3 bases not matched to a gene; V was cut back by 4 bases and J by 4 bases. Germline V gene lookup returns CDR1 SNHLY and CDR2 FYNNEI. CDR3 sequence reads: CASSGDRVTEAFF. In nucleotides, the CDR3 is TGTGCCAGCAGTGGAGACAGGGTCACTGAAGCTTTCTTT.

The V gene is TRBV5-1, the J gene TRBJ2-3, with 8 bases aligning to TRBD2. Per germline, CDR1 SGHRS and CDR2 YFSETQ. The V and J ends lost 6 bases and 3 bases, in that order; junction bases with no gene match: 9. This CDR3 is 15 amino acids long. The chain's CDR3 is CASNAGTRTTDTQYF. Written as DNA, the CDR3 is TGCGCCAGCAACGCCGGGACTAGAACGACAGATACGCAGTATTTT.

The chain links TRBV6-5 to TRBJ1-2; the D gene is possibly TRBD1 (5 bases). Trimming cost V 6 bases and J 7 bases, with 9 bases left between them. Germline values: CDR1 MNHEY, CDR2 SVGAGI. The CDR3 is 11 amino acids. The CDR3 loop reads CASRGGIGYTF. Written as DNA, the CDR3 is TGTGCCAGCAGGGGGGGGATTGGCTACACCTTC.

The V gene is TRBV12-3 or TRBV12-4, the J gene TRBJ2-1, with 11 bases matching TRBD2. CDR3 length equals 14 residues. The V segment lost 5 bases and the J segment 7 bases; nucleotides outside the gene matches: 4. The CDR3 is CASSTSGGVNEQFF. CDR3 sequence (DNA): TGTGCCAGCAGTACTAGCGGGGGAGTTAATGAGCAGTTCTTC.

This clonotype was seen at least ten times. V gene TRBV6-1 combines with J gene TRBJ2-7; D perhaps matches TRBD2 (6 bases). Looked up from germline, CDR1 is MNHNS and CDR2 is SASEGT. V lost 5 bases, J lost 2 bases, and 10 bases lay in between. CDR3 length: 13 amino acids. CDR3 DNA sequence: TGTGCCAGCAGTTTGCGGGAAACCTACGAGCAGTACTTC. Its translation is CASSLRETYEQYF.

This clonotype was detected only a few times. The rearrangement joins TRBV6-5 to TRBJ2-5; TRBD2 might be the D (6 bases). V was pared by 0 bases and J by 7 bases, with 15 bases between. The length of the CDR3 is 15 residues. The germline gives CDR1 MNHEY, CDR2 SVGAGI. The CDR3: CASSYSSGAEGTQYF. CDR3 nucleotide sequence: TGTGCCAGCAGTTACTCATCTGGGGCGGAGGGGACCCAGTACTTC.

This clonotype occurred a few times. For the CDR3, the DNA is TGTGCCAGCGTCACCACGGTTCAGGGCAGAAACGAGCAGTACTTC. Protein: CASVTTVQGRNEQYF. The chain links TRBV18 to TRBJ2-5; D is perhaps TRBD1 (5 bases). The tail of the sequence fits TRBJ2-7 better, so the J call may be wrong. CDR3 length equals 15 residues. The germline gives CDR1 KGHSH, CDR2 LQKENI.

The chain combines TRBV3-1 with TRBJ2-1; D is undetermined. The CDR3 spans 17 residues. Germline V lookup: CDR1 LGHDT, CDR2 YNNKEL (reference sequence). V was clipped by 1 base and J by 5 bases, with 18 bases between them. CDR3 sequence: CASSQVVRFRPNNEQFF. For the CDR3, the DNA is TGTGCCAGCAGCCAAGTCGTTCGCTTCCGCCCCAACAATGAGCAGTTCTTC.

In the case of this clonotype: Since no conserved phenylalanine or tryptophan closes the CDR3, a read error is the likely cause. The rearrangement links TRBV15 to TRBJ2-1; a possible D gene is TRBD1 (5 bases). The germline gives CDR1 LNHNV, CDR2 YYDKDF (reference sequence). This CDR3 region has 15 residues. Trimming took 5 bases from V and 6 from J, leaving 17 bases between them. The CDR3 sequence is CATSGGHPGGNEQFL. The CDR3 DNA reads as TGTGCCACCAGCGGCGGACATCCCGGTGGCAATGAGCAGTTCTTA.

This chain connects TRBV2 to TRBJ2-1; TRBD2 matches 8 bases. The CDR3 contains 15 residues. V shed 11 bases and J 9 bases; nucleotides not matched to a gene: 18. Germline CDR1 is SNHLY and CDR2 is FYNNEI. The CDR3 loop reads CAARKASGRSPEQFF. DNA for the CDR3: TGTGCCGCTAGGAAGGCAAGCGGGAGATCTCCTGAGCAGTTCTTC. The variable domain in full, with the rest retrieved from reference TRBV2 and TRBJ2-1, is EPEVTQTPSHQVTQMGQEVILRCVPISNHLYFYWYRQILGQKVEFLVSFYNNEISEKSEIFDDQFSVERPDGSNFTLKIRSTKLEDSAMYFCAARKASGRSPEQFFGPGTRLTVL.

V is TRBV6-5 and J is TRBJ1-1, with 7 bases aligning to TRBD1. The germline V gene has CDR1 MNHEY and CDR2 SVGAGI. CDR3 size: 14 residues. The junction had 6 bases not matched to a gene; V was cut back by 1 base and J by 7 bases. In DNA, the CDR3 is TGTGCCAGCAGTTACTTAGGGGGCCTTAGTGAAGCTTTCTTT. It codes for CASSYLGGLSEAFF.

This clonotype was counted only a few times. The chain has TRBV7-9 and TRBJ2-6, with 7 positions matching TRBD1. The junction had 4 bases not matched to a gene; V was cut back by 11 bases and J by 0 bases. This CDR3 has 14 amino acids. Germline-derived CDR1 and CDR2 are SEHNR and FQNEAQ (reference sequence). The CDR3 DNA reads TGTGCCTTATCAGGGGGCTCTGGGGCCAACGTCCTGACTTTC. Its translation: CALSGGSGANVLTF.

This clonotype was detected only a few times. This chain links TRBV29-1 with TRBJ2-7; 8 positions agree with TRBD1. The V gene end was trimmed by 2 bases and the J gene end by 2 bases; junction bases not matched to a gene: 8. The CDR3 consists of 15 residues. Looked up from germline, CDR1 is SQVTM and CDR2 is ANQGSEA. The chain's CDR3 is CSVETVGQVTYEQYF. In nucleotides, the CDR3 is TGCAGCGTTGAAACGGTGGGACAGGTTACCTACGAGCAGTACTTC.

In its sample, this clonotype was seen a few times. The gene calls are TRBV9 and TRBJ2-3; D possibly corresponds to TRBD1 (6 bases). The V gene lost 4 bases and the J gene lost 1 base, with 16 bases spanning the gap. This CDR3 comprises 16 residues. Germline-derived CDR1 and CDR2 are SGDLS and YYNGEE. CDR3 loop: CASSPTQGTGTDTQYF. The CDR3 region has the DNA TGTGCCAGCAGCCCCACCCAGGGGACGGGCACAGATACGCAGTATTTT.

The rearrangement links TRBV12-3 or TRBV12-4 to TRBJ2-1, with a possible D match to TRBD1 (6 bases). The CDR3 totals 14 residues. V gave up 5 bases and J gave up 6 bases, with 14 bases separating them. CDR3 protein: CASSRSGTSNEQFF. For the CDR3, the DNA is TGTGCCAGCAGTCGCTCCGGGACATCCAATGAGCAGTTCTTC.

This rearrangement joins TRBV4-1 to TRBJ2-1; tentatively, D is TRBD1 (5 bases). The CDR3 covers 15 residues. Trimming took off 0 bases at V and 8 bases at J, with 14 bases between the two ends. Per the germline V gene, CDR1 is MGHRA and CDR2 is YSYEKL. CDR3: CASSQDPGQGDEQFF. The CDR3 bases are TGCGCCAGCAGCCAAGATCCAGGCCAAGGGGATGAGCAGTTCTTC.

This chain uses TRBV12-3 or TRBV12-4 with TRBJ2-6; D ambiguous. This CDR3 is built from 14 residues. V was shortened by 5 bases and J by 2 bases, with 7 bases between the two germline ends. In DNA, the CDR3 is TGTGCCAGCAGTACACCACCTGGGGCCAACGTCCTGACTTTC. Amino acids: CASSTPPGANVLTF.